The next 31 T cell receptor beta chains were all read from a single sample in a study of blood T cell repertoires in COVID-19. Some clones are missing from TCRdb's copy, which holds only in-frame ones; the method was immunoSEQ multiplex PCR. This sample has roughly 150,000 clones, with over 60% found just once. The sample comprised peripheral blood. The receptors were gathered from a woman older than 75 with acute or convalescent COVID-19.

This chain uses TRBV29-1 with TRBJ1-1, with D tentatively TRBD1 (6 bases). The CDR3 is 13 residues long. Trimming cost V 2 bases and J 0 bases, with 7 bases left between them. Germline CDR1 SQVTM, CDR2 ANQGSEA. This chain's CDR3 is CSVEKGVNTEAFF. CDR3 in DNA: TGCAGCGTTGAAAAGGGGGTGAACACTGAAGCTTTCTTT.

The sample holds a few counts of this clone. The rearrangement uses TRBV30 and TRBJ1-5, with D possibly matching TRBD1 (5 bases). Germline V CDR1 and CDR2: GTSNPN, SVGIG (reference sequence). The CDR3 runs to 13 residues. V lost 2 bases and J 4 bases, leaving 9 bases between the germline ends. CDR3 sequence: CAWSWDSNQPQHF. In DNA, the CDR3 is TGTGCCTGGAGTTGGGACTCAAATCAGCCCCAGCATTTT.

CDR3 protein: CASSMRGGQPQHF. The CDR3, as DNA: TGTGCCAGTAGTATGAGGGGGGGTCAGCCCCAGCATTTT. The rearrangement links TRBV19 to TRBJ1-5, with D tentatively TRBD1 (6 bases). Germline V gene data show CDR1 as LNHDA and CDR2 as SQIVND (reference sequence). CDR3 length: 13 residues. Trimming took off 3 bases at V and 6 bases at J, with 9 bases between the two ends.

The chain recombines TRBV2 with TRBJ2-3, with TRBD2 identical over 8 bases. V was clipped by 3 bases and J by 6 bases; unmatched bases: 11. There are 16 residues in the CDR3. Per the germline V gene, CDR1 is SNHLY and CDR2 is FYNNEI. Written as DNA, the CDR3 is TGTGCCAGCAGTGACGGGACGGGAGGGCCCGGGGATACGCAGTATTTT. Protein: CASSDGTGGPGDTQYF.

This clone was picked up one time. The chain combines TRBV5-8 with TRBJ2-7; 10 positions agree with TRBD1. The CDR3 covers 14 residues. V shed 4 bases and J 2 bases; nucleotides not matched to a gene: 3. Germline CDR1 is SGHTS and CDR2 is YDEGEE. CDR3 residues: CASSHGQGAYEQYF. Here the CDR3 DNA reads TGTGCCAGCAGCCATGGACAGGGGGCCTACGAGCAGTACTTC.

This clone was seen a few times. This sequence joins TRBV4-2 and TRBJ1-2; the match to TRBD1 covers 8 bases. This CDR3 is built from 14 residues. Germline V gene data show CDR1 as LGHNA and CDR2 as YNFKEQ. V lost 3 bases, J lost 2 bases, and 2 bases stayed unmatched. For the CDR3, the DNA is TGTGCCAGCAGCCAGGACAGGGTGAACTATGGCTACACCTTC. As protein: CASSQDRVNYGYTF.

In its sample, this clone was seen a few times. The CDR3 nucleotides read TGTGCCAGCTCCCGTGGGACTCTACAGCGGTTACTGTTTTTT. It translates to CASSRGTLQRLLFF. The chain joins TRBV2 to TRBJ1-4; perhaps TRBD1 as D (5 bases). The V gene lost 8 bases and the J gene lost 13 bases, with 23 bases spanning the gap. The germline V gene encodes CDR1 SNHLY and CDR2 FYNNEI. The CDR3 totals 14 residues. The entire variable domain, with the rest obtained from reference TRBV2 and TRBJ1-4, is as follows: EPEVTQTPSHQVTQMGQEVILRCVPISNHLYFYWYRQILGQKVEFLVSFYNNEISEKSEIFDDQFSVERPDGSNFTLKIRSTKLEDSAMYFCASSRGTLQRLLFFGSGTQLSVL.

The chain is built from TRBV25-1 and TRBJ2-3, with a weak D call TRBD1 (5 bases). Trimming took 7 bases from V and 4 from J, leaving 12 bases between them. Per germline, CDR1 MGHDK and CDR2 SYGVNS. The CDR3 is 13 amino acids. The CDR3 DNA is TGTGCCAGCATAGGGGATGGGGCAGATACGCAGTATTTT. Amino acid sequence: CASIGDGADTQYF.

The chain carries TRBV3-1 (or the pseudogene TRBV3-2) and TRBJ1-6; TRBD1 aligns across 9 bases. V shed 2 bases and J 7 bases; nucleotides not matched to a gene: 6. CDR3 length: 16 amino acids. CDR1 LGHDT and CDR2 YNNKEL come from the germline V gene (reference sequence). CDR3 DNA sequence: TGTGCCAGCAGCCAATTTTCCGGGACAGGGAATTCACCCCTCCACTTT. Its translation: CASSQFSGTGNSPLHF.

The chain recombines TRBV6-6 with TRBJ1-6; 7 bases agree with TRBD1. Germline CDR1 and CDR2: MNHNY and SVGAGI (reference sequence). V lost 2 bases to trimming and J lost 10 bases; unmatched junction nucleotides: 5. The length of the CDR3 is 14 residues. CDR3: CASSYQGDESPLHF. The CDR3 coding sequence is TGTGCCAGCAGTTACCAGGGGGACGAATCACCCCTCCACTTT.

The chain recombines TRBV6-1 with TRBJ2-4; TRBD2 matches 7 bases. Germline V gene lookup returns CDR1 MNHNS and CDR2 SASEGT. The CDR3 is made up of 16 amino acids. Trimming cost V 1 base and J 0 bases; bases outside gene matches: 3. CDR3 DNA: TGTGCCAGCAGTGAAGAAGTAGCGGGAGCCAAAAACATTCAGTACTTC. This gives the protein CASSEEVAGAKNIQYF.

This sequence joins TRBV19 and TRBJ1-3; possible D gene TRBD1, 6 bases. This CDR3 spans 18 amino acids. Germline loops: CDR1 LNHDA, CDR2 SQIVND (reference sequence). V dropped 7 bases and J dropped 2 bases, with 24 bases sitting between them. The CDR3 DNA follows: TGTGCCAGTACATCCATACGTCAGGGGCGCAGTGCTGGAAACACCATATATTTT. It codes for CASTSIRQGRSAGNTIYF.

This clone was seen a single time. This chain links TRBV23-1 with TRBJ2-1; 9 nucleotides line up with TRBD1. TRBV23-1 is annotated as an ORF whose role is uncertain. After removal of 2 bases from V and 6 bases from J, the junction contained 8 bases not matched to a gene. This CDR3 has 16 amino acids. The CDR3 DNA reads TGCGCCAGCAGTCAACCGGGACAGGGTCTGTGCAATGAGCAGTTCTTC. Translating it yields CASSQPGQGLCNEQFF.

This chain links TRBV7-6 with TRBJ1-1, with D perhaps matching TRBD1 (6 bases). V gave up 1 base and J gave up 5 bases, with 14 bases separating them. The germline V gene has CDR1 SGHVS and CDR2 FNYEAQ. The CDR3 consists of 15 residues. The CDR3 reads CASSLVPEGGTEAFF. For the CDR3, the DNA is TGTGCCAGCAGCTTAGTCCCAGAGGGGGGGACTGAAGCTTTCTTT. Full variable domain (outside the CDR3, taken from reference TRBV7-6 and TRBJ1-1): GAGVSQSPRYKVTKRGQDVALRCDPISGHVSLYWYRQALGQGPEFLTYFNYEAQQDKSGLPNDRFSAERPEGSISTLTIQRTEQRDSAMYRCASSLVPEGGTEAFFGQGTRLTVV.

This rearrangement joins TRBV9 to TRBJ1-6, with 11 bases that match TRBD1. Germline CDR1 reads SGDLS; CDR2 reads YYNGEE. This CDR3 has 16 amino acids. Trimming removed 3 bases from V and 9 bases from J; junction bases left unmatched: 8. Here the CDR3 reads CASSAPGTGGSSPLHF. CDR3 DNA sequence: TGTGCCAGCAGCGCACCCGGGACAGGGGGTAGTTCACCCCTCCACTTT. Filled out from reference TRBV9 and TRBJ1-6, the complete variable domain reads DSGVTQTPKHLITATGQRVTLRCSPRSGDLSVYWYQQSLDQGLQFLIQYYNGEERAKGNILERFSAQQFPDLHSELNLSSLELGDSALYFCASSAPGTGGSSPLHFGNGTRLTVT.

A few counts support this clone. The chain is built from TRBV4-1 and TRBJ1-5; D gene unclear. V shed 0 bases and J shed 0 bases, with 3 bases lying between them. The CDR3 loop spans 14 amino acids. Germline lookup yields CDR1 MGHRA and CDR2 YSYEKL. In DNA, the CDR3 is TGCGCCAGCAGCCAAGAATATAGCAATCAGCCCCAGCATTTT. This gives the protein CASSQEYSNQPQHF.

As for this clone: Other DNA sequences in the same sample also yield this CDR3. The chain joins TRBV20-1 to TRBJ1-2; the D is unclear. The CDR3 is 12 amino acids. The V end lost 3 bases, the J end lost 5 bases, and 10 bases lay between the germline ends. Germline V CDR1 and CDR2: DFQATT, SNEGSKA (reference sequence). This chain's CDR3 is CSASRQTYGYTF. The CDR3 nucleotides read TGCAGTGCTAGTAGGCAGACTTATGGCTACACCTTC.

This sequence joins TRBV6-4 and TRBJ1-1, with 7 bases identical to TRBD1. Trimming removed 7 bases from V and 1 base from J; junction bases left unmatched: 6. Germline assignment: CDR1 MRHNA and CDR2 SNTAGT. The CDR3 totals 14 residues. CDR3 in amino acids: CASKRGPQNTEAFF. In nucleotides, the CDR3 is TGTGCCAGCAAAAGGGGGCCCCAGAACACTGAAGCTTTCTTT.

The genes are TRBV10-3 and TRBJ1-4; 9 bases fit TRBD1. The CDR3 contains 13 residues. Germline loops: CDR1 ENHRY, CDR2 SYGVKD. Losses at the gene ends were 8 bases for V and 7 bases for J; bases not matched to a gene: 5. The CDR3 loop reads CAIGPDRGEKLFF. The DNA of the CDR3 is TGTGCCATCGGACCGGACAGGGGTGAAAAACTGTTTTTT.

The chain joins TRBV6-5 to TRBJ2-3; possibly TRBD2 for D (6 bases). The CDR3 is 14 residues long. Germline CDR1 and CDR2: MNHEY and SVGAGI. Trimming stripped 6 bases from V and 2 bases from J, with 12 bases between. The CDR3 sequence is CASRVGTPTDTQYF. The CDR3 DNA reads as TGTGCCAGCAGGGTGGGGACTCCCACAGATACGCAGTATTTT.

This clone has a count of ten or more. This chain joins TRBV2 and TRBJ2-3; unclear D gene. The V end lost 4 bases, the J end lost 1 base, and 3 bases lay between the germline ends. From germline, CDR1 is SNHLY and CDR2 FYNNEI. This CDR3 spans 12 amino acids. The CDR3 nucleotides read TGTGCCAGCAGTGTCGGCACAGATACGCAGTATTTT. This gives the protein CASSVGTDTQYF.

The chain joins TRBV6-1 to TRBJ1-1, with D possibly TRBD1 on 6 matching bases. The germline gives CDR1 MNHNS, CDR2 SASEGT. CDR3 size: 16 residues. Trimming shortened V by 4 bases and J by 1 base, and 16 bases separated the two germline ends. The DNA for the CDR3 is TGTGCCAGCAGTGGCACCCCTGGACAGCCGAACACTGAAGCTTTCTTT. Its protein product is CASSGTPGQPNTEAFF.

The V and J genes are TRBV7-8 and TRBJ1-2; 8 nucleotides align to TRBD1. Losses at the gene ends were 6 bases for V and 6 bases for J; bases not matched to a gene: 6. The germline V gene has CDR1 SGHVS and CDR2 FQNEAQ. The CDR3 has 13 residues. In nucleotides, the CDR3 is TGTGCCAGCAGGGACAGGGCTGGGGATGGCTACACCTTC. This gives the protein CASRDRAGDGYTF.

CDR3 coding DNA: TGTGCCAGCAGCTCCAGCTCCTACAATGAGCAGTTCTTC. It specifies CASSSSSYNEQFF. The chain uses TRBV7-2 and TRBJ2-1; no definite D call. The ends were cut back, 4 bases at V and 0 bases at J, with 4 bases in the middle. There are 13 residues in the CDR3. Germline CDR1 and CDR2: SGHTA and FQGNSA. The full variable domain, its missing parts supplied by reference TRBV7-2 and TRBJ2-1, is GAGVSQSPSNKVTEKGKDVELRCDPISGHTALYWYRQSLGQGLEFLIYFQGNSAPDKSGLPSDRFSAERTGGSVSTLTIQRTQQEDSAVYLCASSSSSYNEQFFGPGTRLTVL.

This chain joins TRBV27 and TRBJ1-4, with 8 bases matching TRBD1. This CDR3 has 18 residues. V was pared by 5 bases and J by 5 bases, with 16 bases of the junction left unmatched. Germline assignment: CDR1 MNHEY and CDR2 SMNVEV (reference sequence). In nucleotides, the CDR3 is TGTGCCAGCAGTCTGGGCCCGGGACAGGTCGTGGGGAATGAAAAACTGTTTTTT. Protein sequence: CASSLGPGQVVGNEKLFF.

The rearrangement links TRBV9 to TRBJ2-1, with 12 bases fitting TRBD2. The V gene's germline CDR1 is SGDLS and CDR2 YYNGEE. The CDR3 has 18 amino acids. Trimming removed 4 bases from V and 4 bases from J; junction bases left unmatched: 12. CDR3 in amino acids: CASSTESSGGARYNEQFF. As DNA, the CDR3 is TGTGCCAGCAGCACCGAGTCTAGCGGGGGGGCGAGGTACAATGAGCAGTTCTTC.

The chain links TRBV5-1 to TRBJ1-5, with TRBD1 matching over 11 bases. The V gene's germline CDR1 is SGHRS and CDR2 YFSETQ. With 0 bases clipped from V and 7 bases from J, the junction kept 3 bases outside the gene matches. There are 15 residues in the CDR3. CDR3: CASSLEGQGAQPQHF. The CDR3 region has the DNA TGCGCCAGCAGCTTGGAAGGACAGGGGGCCCAGCCCCAGCATTTT.

The J gene is TRBJ1-6, the V gene TRBV11-3, with D perhaps TRBD1 (5 bases). V was clipped by 0 bases and J by 9 bases, with 6 bases between them. Germline values: CDR1 SGHNT, CDR2 YENEEA. CDR3 length equals 13 residues. The CDR3 region is CASSLERGSPLHF. The CDR3 DNA is TGTGCCAGCAGCTTAGAAAGGGGTTCACCCCTCCACTTT. The full variable domain, its missing parts supplied by reference TRBV11-3 and TRBJ1-6, is EAGVVQSPRYKIIEKKQPVAFWCNPISGHNTLYWYLQNLGQGPELLIRYENEEAVDDSQLPKDRFSAERLKGVDSTLKIQPAELGDSAVYLCASSLERGSPLHFGNGTRLTVT.

V usage is TRBV29-1 and J usage is TRBJ2-3; 9 bases line up with TRBD1. V shed 2 bases and J 3 bases; nucleotides not matched to a gene: 3. This CDR3 spans 14 amino acids. Per the germline V gene, CDR1 is SQVTM and CDR2 is ANQGSEA. CDR3 loop: CSVEKGTGTDTQYF. CDR3 DNA: TGCAGCGTTGAAAAAGGGACAGGGACAGATACGCAGTATTTT.

The rearrangement joins TRBV5-6 to TRBJ1-2, with D possibly TRBD1 on 5 matching bases. Germline CDR1 is SGHDT and CDR2 is YYEEEE. CDR3 size: 15 residues. V gave up 5 bases and J gave up 3 bases, with 17 bases separating them. The CDR3 here is CASRGRGLYYYGYTF. CDR3 nucleotides: TGTGCCAGCAGGGGGAGGGGTCTCTATTACTATGGCTACACCTTC.

CDR3 DNA: TGTGCCAGCAGCGTAGCCGACTTCTCTGGAAACACCATATATTTT. This sequence encodes CASSVADFSGNTIYF. This chain connects TRBV9 to TRBJ1-3; D is unclear. The CDR3 is 15 amino acids. In germline, CDR1 is SGDLS, CDR2 YYNGEE. Trimming took 0 bases from V and 0 from J, leaving 7 bases between them.